This TCR beta chain is drawn from a study of Graves' ophthalmopathy and Graves' hyperthyroidism. Per the germline V gene, CDR1 is ENHRY and CDR2 is SYGVKD. This CDR3 has 14 residues. V was shortened by 4 bases and J by 2 bases, with 11 bases between the two germline ends. Study-level results: Discrimination between ophthalmopathy and stable hyperthyroidism by a 13-signature model showed 85% to 90% sensitivity and 70% to 82% specificity.

On this clonotype: Its antigen is undetermined.

Amplified material comprised TCR beta CDR3 regions derived from RNA transcripts. The workflow started with a first-round RT-PCR run with HTBI primers and then moved on to a second-round multiplex PCR. TCRdb independently ran MiXCR on the multiplex PCR reads; one entry per CDR3 protein. Altogether about 410,000 distinct CDR3 sequences are present, around 16% being singletons, with the ten largest covering 1.5% to 2%. The specimen was peripheral blood. The chain has TRBV10-3 and TRBJ1-2; D gene uncertain. This sequence originates from a woman aged 18-29 years with Graves' ophthalmopathy. Here the CDR3 reads CAISVRVGNYGYTF. The CDR3 coding sequence is TGTGCCATCAGTGTAAGGGTCGGGAACTATGGCTACACCTTC.